This T cell receptor (beta chain) was sequenced for a study of blood T cell repertoires in COVID-19. Study-wide context: The United States, Italy and Spain supplied acute and convalescent COVID-19 samples. Nucleic acid was either cDNA or gDNA, and it came from T cells, B-cell-depleted T cells, or PBMCs.

Per the study methods: Reference gene primer amplification yielded estimated nucleated cell counts. Produced via immunoSEQ multiplex PCR; TCRdb's table is partial and in-frame only. V and J calls and clone size are as listed in that table; D and trimming were resolved from the DNA. The sample yields 150,000 to 200,000 clones, 81% seen once. J lost 4 bases, V lost 4 bases, and 12 bases had no gene match. Germline lookup yields CDR1 SGHRS and CDR2 YFSETQ. The CDR3 consists of 17 residues. The sequence was obtained from a man between 60 and 75 years old with active or convalescent COVID-19. Sequencing input: peripheral blood. The rearrangement links TRBV5-1 to TRBJ2-3; 10 bases agree with TRBD1. DNA of the CDR3: TGCGCCAGCAGCCCGCACGGGACAGGGGTGGAAGCAGATACGCAGTATTTT. Its translation: CASSPHGTGVEADTQYF.